This T cell receptor (beta chain) emerged from a study of CD8 T cell repertoires and HIV-1 epitope variants. V was clipped by 5 bases and J by 8 bases; unmatched bases: 5. The germline CDR1 and CDR2 sequences are SGHTA and FQGNSA. The CDR3 covers 12 residues. Data came from immunoSEQ multiplex PCR; TCRdb stores just in-frame clones and leaves some out. This repertoire shows some 100,000 clones, approximately 70% found once; its top ten account for under 30%. This receptor was identified in a male donor with HIV. Sequenced input: uncultured baseline CD8+ T cells from peripheral blood mononuclear cells (PBMCs). The chain uses TRBV7-2 and TRBJ1-2; 7 bases map to TRBD1. The CDR3, as DNA: TGTGCCAGCAGCCCGACAGGGTACGGCTACACCTTC. This sequence encodes CASSPTGYGYTF.